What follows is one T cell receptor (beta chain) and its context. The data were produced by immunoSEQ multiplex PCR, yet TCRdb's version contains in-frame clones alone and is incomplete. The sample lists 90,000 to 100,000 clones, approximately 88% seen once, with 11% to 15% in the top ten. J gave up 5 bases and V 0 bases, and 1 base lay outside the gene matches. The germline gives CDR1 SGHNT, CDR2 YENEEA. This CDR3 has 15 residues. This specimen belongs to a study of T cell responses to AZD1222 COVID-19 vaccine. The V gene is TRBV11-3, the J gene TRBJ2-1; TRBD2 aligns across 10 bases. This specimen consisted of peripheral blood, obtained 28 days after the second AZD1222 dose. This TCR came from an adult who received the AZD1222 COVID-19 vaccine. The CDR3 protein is CASSLEGLANNEQFF. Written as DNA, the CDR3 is TGTGCCAGCAGCTTAGAGGGACTAGCGAACAATGAGCAGTTCTTC.